This entry lists 12 T cell receptor beta chains sequenced from one sample in a study of T cells in Graves' hyperthyroidism and ophthalmopathy. RNA transcripts yielded amplified TCR beta CDR3 regions. A first-round RT-PCR of the TCR CDR3 used the HTBI primer set. TCRdb reanalysed the multiplex PCR reads using MiXCR and keeps one entry per CDR3 protein. The repertoire holds more than 300,000 distinct CDR3 sequences, with about 18% as singletons. The sample taken for sequencing was blood. Every receptor here comes from a woman aged 30 to 39 with Graves' hyperthyroidism that later progressed to Graves' ophthalmopathy.

This clonotype has ten or more counts. The chain is built from TRBV12-3 or TRBV12-4 and TRBJ1-2; 7 bases match TRBD1. The CDR3 length is 13 residues. J gave up 5 bases and V 5 bases, and 5 bases lay outside the gene matches. The CDR3 reads CASSLQGEYGYTF. Here the CDR3 DNA reads TGTGCCAGCAGTCTCCAGGGGGAGTATGGCTACACCTTC.

This clonotype was recorded at least ten times. The CDR3 is CASSLGRTYTGELFF. The CDR3 DNA sequence: TGTGCCAGCAGTTTAGGCAGGACATACACCGGGGAGCTGTTTTTT. This chain joins TRBV12-3 or TRBV12-4 and TRBJ2-2, with a weak D call TRBD1 (5 bases). CDR3 length: 15 residues. Trimming shortened V by 1 base and J by 3 bases, and 9 bases separated the two germline ends.

Points on this clonotype: This may come from a read error, since a much larger clone is one base off. J is TRBJ2-7 and V is TRBV27, with D unresolved. This CDR3 contains 13 residues. The germline gives CDR1 MNHEY, CDR2 SMNVEV (reference sequence). The CDR3 loop is CANSFDPLYEQYF. In DNA form, the CDR3 reads TGTGCCAACAGTTTTGATCCGCTCTACGAGCAGTACTTC.

This clonotype showed up many times. The DNA of the CDR3 is TGTGCCAGCAGCTTAAAGAACAGGGGGGCCTACGAGCAGTACTTC. It translates to CASSLKNRGAYEQYF. This chain connects TRBV7-9 to TRBJ2-7; 8 nucleotides line up with TRBD1. The junction had 5 bases not matched to a gene; V was cut back by 2 bases and J by 2 bases. Germline V gives CDR1 SEHNR, CDR2 FQNEAQ (reference sequence). The CDR3 consists of 15 residues.

The CDR3, as DNA: TGTGCCAGCAGTGAGTCGAGCGGGAGGGCGAGGGAGCAGTACTTC. It encodes CASSESSGRAREQYF. This chain uses TRBV2 with TRBJ2-7, with 10 bases matching TRBD2. Germline V CDR1 and CDR2: SNHLY, FYNNEI. V was pared by 3 bases and J by 7 bases, with 9 bases of the junction left unmatched. The CDR3 is 15 residues long. Filled out from reference TRBV2 and TRBJ2-7, the complete variable domain reads EPEVTQTPSHQVTQMGQEVILRCVPISNHLYFYWYRQILGQKVEFLVSFYNNEISEKSEIFDDQFSVERPDGSNFTLKIRSTKLEDSAMYFCASSESSGRAREQYFGPGTRLTVT.

On this clonotype itself: This sequence may be a read error, since a much larger clone differs from it by one base. The chain joins TRBV19 to TRBJ1-5; D is undetermined. The germline V gene has CDR1 LNHDA and CDR2 SQIVND (reference sequence). The CDR3 contains 14 residues. The V end was cut by 4 bases, the J end by 5 bases, with 12 bases between. CDR3 sequence (DNA): TGTGCCAGTAGTAAGGTGTCTCAGTATCAGCCCCAGCATTTT. It encodes CASSKVSQYQPQHF.

This clonotype was detected many times. This chain joins TRBV20-1 and TRBJ1-4, with TRBD1 identical over 8 bases. Trimming cost V 3 bases and J 10 bases; bases outside gene matches: 7. The CDR3 has 13 residues. Germline V CDR1 and CDR2: DFQATT, SNEGSKA (reference sequence). The CDR3 spells CSARDRVIGKLFF. The CDR3 DNA reads as TGCAGTGCTAGGGACAGGGTTATTGGAAAACTGTTTTTT.

This clonotype showed up many times. This rearrangement joins TRBV7-9 to TRBJ2-7; TRBD2 might be the D (6 bases). The CDR3 has 14 residues. Trimming took 5 bases from V and 3 from J, leaving 14 bases between them. In germline, CDR1 is SEHNR, CDR2 FQNEAQ (reference sequence). The CDR3 nucleotides read TGTGCCAGCAGCGGGCGACGGGGGAACTACGAGCAGTACTTC. This codes for CASSGRRGNYEQYF.

This clonotype was seen once. V and J are TRBV7-6 and TRBJ2-7, with TRBD2 identical over 8 bases. Germline CDR1 reads SGHVS; CDR2 reads FNYEAQ. CDR3 length: 15 amino acids. Trimming at V came to 0 bases and at J to 3 bases, leaving 4 bases not matched to a gene. Written as DNA, the CDR3 is TGTGCCAGCAGCTTAGCGCCGGGGACTAGCTACGAGCAGTACTTC. It specifies CASSLAPGTSYEQYF.

Ten or more counts support this clonotype. The V call is TRBV28, the J call TRBJ1-2; 7 nucleotides match TRBD1. The V gene's germline CDR1 is MDHEN and CDR2 SYDVKM. The CDR3 sequence is 13 residues long. After removal of 7 bases from V and 6 bases from J, the junction contained 8 bases not matched to a gene. CDR3 sequence reads: CASTPGQRDGYTF. CDR3 nucleotide sequence: TGTGCCAGCACTCCGGGACAGAGGGATGGCTACACCTTC.

On this clonotype: This clone may be a read error of a much larger clone one base away. It is unclear where the CDR3 begins or ends on the DNA, so no DNA is shown, and the CDR3 is as TCRdb lists it. The chain couples TRBV12-5 to TRBJ1-4. The CDR3 region is 17 residues in length, termini included. CDR1 is LGHNT, CDR2 FRNRAP, per germline. The CDR3 sequence: CASGSGVLLQLMKNCFF.

This clonotype has ten or more counts. The chain is built from TRBV27 and TRBJ1-1; 7 bases line up with TRBD1. Trimming at V came to 3 bases and at J to 8 bases, leaving 3 bases not matched to a gene. Germline V gives CDR1 MNHEY, CDR2 SMNVEV (reference sequence). The CDR3 runs 12 residues. CDR3 residues: CASSFRQGEAFF. The CDR3 DNA sequence: TGTGCCAGCAGTTTTCGACAGGGAGAAGCTTTCTTT.